This T cell receptor beta chain was recovered during a study of shared clonotypes between healthy human individuals. The overall study: Three plates each covered CD4 naive and memory; CD8 naive two, CD8 memory one.

Trimming at V came to 4 bases and at J to 0 bases, leaving 7 bases not matched to a gene. Germline CDR1 is SGHRS and CDR2 is YFSETQ. The CDR3 runs to 17 residues. Deep-level settings were used for running the assay. Some clones are missing from TCRdb's copy, which holds only in-frame ones; the method was immunoSEQ multiplex PCR. The sample has roughly 2.4 million clones; approximately 95% are singletons. Regarding the study as a whole: When naive CD4 clonotypes were compared across a few donors, roughly 4.9% were shared. Relative to memory subsets, naive subsets generally showed larger estimated richness.

Regarding this clone: Its antigen is still unknown.

The sample was naive CD4+ T cells sorted from blood. Subset given: CD45RA+ positively selected. The genes are TRBV5-1 and TRBJ1-6; TRBD1 agrees at 7 bases. The receptor was isolated from a man younger than 35 in good health. The CDR3 spells CASSAGQESSYNSPLHF. In DNA, the CDR3 is TGCGCCAGCAGCGCCGGACAGGAGAGCTCCTATAATTCACCCCTCCACTTT.